The source of this T cell receptor beta chain is a study of blood T cell repertoires in COVID-19. The V and J ends lost 6 bases and 0 bases, in that order; junction bases with no gene match: 5. Germline CDR1 ENHRY, CDR2 SYGVKD. This CDR3 spans 15 amino acids. Sequencing was performed with immunoSEQ multiplex PCR; in TCRdb, only in-frame clones are kept and a portion is missing. The sample has about 150,000 clones, 75% to 90% seen once. The genes are TRBV10-3 and TRBJ1-5; 7 bases are shared with TRBD1. Material for sequencing was PBMCs or T cells enriched from blood (not recorded which). This TCR was recovered from a man between 45 and 60 years old who had recovered from COVID-19. CDR3 region: CAISGTEYSNQPQHF. The DNA for the CDR3 is TGTGCCATCAGCGGGACAGAATATAGCAATCAGCCCCAGCATTTT.